The clone carrying this T cell receptor (beta chain) was seen repeatedly, ten times or more. Its cognate antigen is unknown. The sample is drawn from a study of prognosis after radiotherapy for stage I lung cancer. Study overall: The study enrolled 13 men and about six women as patients, aged roughly 50 to 95 with a median of around 70 years.

Multiplex PCR in two rounds served to amplify TCR beta CDR3 from genomic DNA. The first round of PCR was done with primers that matched each TRBV and TRBJ gene. The second round, a PCR step, used universal primers. One entry per CDR3 protein results from TCRdb running MiXCR on the multiplex PCR reads. The data hold more than 15,000 distinct CDR3 sequences, with roughly two fifths observed a single time. Whole-study results and caveats: Among patients who developed distant metastases, Shannon entropy after stereotactic body radiation therapy was lower.

Sequencing was performed on PBMCs, taken before or after stereotactic body radiation therapy (not recorded which). This receptor was identified in a donor over 45 with non-small cell lung cancer.

In DNA, the CDR3 is TGTGCCTGGAGTTTCTACAGGGGGGGTGAGCAGTTCTTC. Residues: CAWSFYRGGEQFF. The chain couples TRBV30 to TRBJ2-1, with D perhaps matching TRBD1 (8 bases). The CDR3 is 13 residues long. CDR1 is GTSNPN, CDR2 SVGIG, per germline (reference sequence). Trimming removed 2 bases from V and 9 bases from J, with 14 bases in between.